This T cell receptor beta chain is from a study of CD8+ T cells in alopecia areata. The CDR3 is made up of 17 amino acids. V was clipped by 1 base and J by 6 bases, with 18 bases between them. Germline values: CDR1 MGHRA, CDR2 YSYEKL. Investigators isolated RNA and reverse transcribed it into cDNA to act as the sequencing template. Profiled with immunoSEQ multiplex PCR; TCRdb holds only in-frame clones, not every one. The sample shows approximately 31,000 clones, about 83% of them seen only once. This clonotype originated in a human donor with alopecia areata. Sequencing was done on a sample of NKG2D-low CD8+ T cells sorted from blood. The chain is built from TRBV4-1 and TRBJ2-2; D unclear. CDR3 coding DNA: TGCGCCAGCAGCCAAGTTCCTTTGGATTCCCTCCCCGGGGAGCTGTTTTTT. Amino acid sequence: CASSQVPLDSLPGELFF.